Each of the 23 T cell receptor beta chains below was sequenced from the same sample in a study of blood T cell repertoires in COVID-19. Produced via immunoSEQ multiplex PCR; TCRdb's table is partial and in-frame only. The sample has over 400,000 clones; less than 90% are singletons. The material sequenced was PBMCs or T cells enriched from blood (not recorded which). These receptors originate from a woman between 55 and 75 years old who had recovered from COVID-19.

The chain uses TRBV6-1 and TRBJ1-5, with D possibly matching TRBD1 (5 bases). Germline CDR1 MNHNS, CDR2 SASEGT. The V end was cut by 1 base, the J end by 6 bases, with 13 bases between. The length of the CDR3 is 15 residues. CDR3 sequence reads: CASSEVSGSSQPQHF. Here the CDR3 DNA reads TGTGCCAGCAGTGAAGTGTCAGGGTCCAGTCAGCCCCAGCATTTT.

V usage is TRBV6-5 and J usage is TRBJ1-1; D perhaps matches TRBD1 (6 bases). This CDR3 spans 15 amino acids. The germline V and J ends were trimmed by 0 bases and 5 bases, with 13 bases remaining between them. Germline V gene lookup returns CDR1 MNHEY and CDR2 SVGAGI. The CDR3 sequence: CASSYSGGLRTEAFF. The CDR3 DNA follows: TGTGCCAGCAGTTACTCTGGGGGCCTGAGGACTGAAGCTTTCTTT.

This chain connects TRBV7-2 to TRBJ1-5, with D perhaps matching TRBD1 (5 bases). The CDR3 loop spans 17 amino acids. V was trimmed by 8 bases and J by 0 bases, leaving 20 bases between them. The germline V gene encodes CDR1 SGHTA and CDR2 FQGNSA. DNA of the CDR3: TGTGCCAGCTCCCGGGGAGGGGCGCCATATAGCAATCAGCCCCAGCATTTT. This translates into CASSRGGAPYSNQPQHF. Full variable domain (outside the CDR3, taken from reference TRBV7-2 and TRBJ1-5): GAGVSQSPSNKVTEKGKDVELRCDPISGHTALYWYRQSLGQGLEFLIYFQGNSAPDKSGLPSDRFSAERTGGSVSTLTIQRTQQEDSAVYLCASSRGGAPYSNQPQHFGDGTRLSIL.

V is TRBV10-3 and J is TRBJ2-7, with 7 nucleotides matching TRBD1. CDR3 length equals 15 residues. CDR1 and CDR2 (germline): ENHRY, SYGVKD. J gave up 5 bases and V 0 bases, and 7 bases lay outside the gene matches. DNA of the CDR3: TGTGCCATCAGTGAGTCAGTAACAGGGGAGAACGAGCAGTACTTC. This gives the protein CAISESVTGENEQYF.

The chain carries TRBV2 and TRBJ1-2, with D perhaps TRBD1 (6 bases). This CDR3 region has 15 residues. Between the trimmed V and J ends, which lost 2 bases and 4 bases, there was a span of 14 bases. Per germline, CDR1 SNHLY and CDR2 FYNNEI. CDR3: CASSERQPGVYGYTF. As DNA, the CDR3 is TGTGCCAGCAGTGAAAGACAGCCAGGGGTCTATGGCTACACCTTC.

The chain couples TRBV7-2 to TRBJ1-1; D unclear. Trimming took off 5 bases at V and 8 bases at J, with 12 bases between the two ends. This CDR3 spans 12 amino acids. The germline CDR1 and CDR2 sequences are SGHTA and FQGNSA. The CDR3 protein is CASSLDGLEAFF. The DNA for the CDR3 is TGTGCCAGCAGCCTAGATGGTCTAGAAGCTTTCTTT. Drawing the rest from reference TRBV7-2 and TRBJ1-1, the complete variable domain is GAGVSQSPSNKVTEKGKDVELRCDPISGHTALYWYRQSLGQGLEFLIYFQGNSAPDKSGLPSDRFSAERTGGSVSTLTIQRTQQEDSAVYLCASSLDGLEAFFGQGTRLTVV.

The chain joins TRBV15 to TRBJ1-5; tentatively, D is TRBD1 (6 bases). Germline V CDR1 and CDR2: LNHNV, YYDKDF (reference sequence). V lost 0 bases to trimming and J lost 0 bases, with 12 bases between them. CDR3 size: 17 residues. The CDR3 loop reads CATSRDSGQYSNQPQHF. CDR3 DNA: TGTGCCACCAGCAGAGATTCGGGACAATATAGCAATCAGCCCCAGCATTTT.

The genes are TRBV30 and TRBJ1-2, with 8 bases that match TRBD1. J gave up 5 bases and V 4 bases, and 6 bases lay outside the gene matches. CDR3 length: 13 residues. In germline, CDR1 is GTSNPN, CDR2 SVGIG (reference sequence). DNA of the CDR3: TGTGCCTGGACCCCAGGGGGCGGTTATGGCTACACCTTC. This sequence encodes CAWTPGGGYGYTF.

V gene TRBV13 combines with J gene TRBJ1-4, with TRBD1 identical over 9 bases. Germline loops: CDR1 PRHDT, CDR2 FYEKMQ (reference sequence). Trimming at V came to 2 bases and at J to 6 bases, leaving 4 bases not matched to a gene. The CDR3 has 15 amino acids. Written as DNA, the CDR3 is TGTGCCAGCAGCTTAAGTCGGGACAGGGATGAAAAACTGTTTTTT. Translation: CASSLSRDRDEKLFF.

This clone was counted once. This chain connects TRBV28 to TRBJ2-7, with 7 positions matching TRBD2. Germline values: CDR1 MDHEN, CDR2 SYDVKM. This CDR3 spans 11 amino acids. The CDR3 nucleotides are TGTGCTCTCGAGGGAGGGTACGAGCAGTACGTC. Translated: CALEGGYEQYV.

This sequence joins TRBV2 and TRBJ2-3; D perhaps matches TRBD2 (5 bases). V was pared by 8 bases and J by 4 bases, with 10 bases between. Germline CDR1 SNHLY, CDR2 FYNNEI. This CDR3 has 12 residues. The CDR3 loop is CASGSYSDTQYF. CDR3 bases: TGTGCCAGCGGGAGTTATTCAGATACGCAGTATTTT.

V gene TRBV15 combines with J gene TRBJ2-1; the match to TRBD1 covers 9 bases. The germline V gene has CDR1 LNHNV and CDR2 YYDKDF (reference sequence). CDR3 length equals 17 residues. V was clipped by 3 bases and J by 4 bases; unmatched bases: 10. The CDR3 region has the DNA TGTGCCACCAGCAGGGTTTATCCGGGACAGGGATACAATGAGCAGTTCTTC. This translates into CATSRVYPGQGYNEQFF.

The rearrangement uses TRBV3-1 (or the pseudogene TRBV3-2) and TRBJ1-2; perhaps TRBD1 as D (5 bases). Germline V lookup: CDR1 LGHDT, CDR2 YNNKEL (reference sequence). CDR3 size: 16 residues. With 1 base removed from V and 1 base from J, the gap between germline ends came to 13 bases. The CDR3 bases are TGTGCCAGCAGCCAAGCTCAACAGGTGCGTAACTATGGCTACACCTTC. Its translation is CASSQAQQVRNYGYTF.

This chain connects TRBV29-1 to TRBJ1-4; 9 nucleotides agree with TRBD1. The germline gives CDR1 SQVTM, CDR2 ANQGSEA. This CDR3 spans 18 amino acids. The junction had 15 bases not matched to a gene; V was cut back by 3 bases and J by 4 bases. This chain's CDR3 is CSVEGPGQGPTFNEKLFF. CDR3 nucleotide sequence: TGCAGCGTTGAGGGACCGGGACAGGGCCCCACCTTTAATGAAAAACTGTTTTTT.

V and J are TRBV5-1 and TRBJ1-2; perhaps TRBD1 as D (6 bases). Trimming stripped 4 bases from V and 6 bases from J, with 13 bases between. The CDR3 is 13 residues long. Germline values: CDR1 SGHRS, CDR2 YFSETQ. DNA for the CDR3: TGCGCCAGCAGCCCCGGGACAAGCGATGGCTACACCTTC. Its translation: CASSPGTSDGYTF. Filled out from reference TRBV5-1 and TRBJ1-2, the complete variable domain reads KAGVTQTPRYLIKTRGQQVTLSCSPISGHRSVSWYQQTPGQGLQFLFEYFSETQRNKGNFPGRFSGRQFSNSRSEMNVSTLELGDSALYLCASSPGTSDGYTFGSGTRLTVV.

The CDR3 reads CASSTGGTRGSGYTF. For the CDR3, the DNA is TGTGCCAGTAGTACAGGGGGAACTAGGGGCTCTGGCTACACCTTC. The V and J genes are TRBV19 and TRBJ1-2; 7 positions agree with TRBD1. Germline V gene sequence: CDR1 LNHDA, CDR2 SQIVND (reference sequence). With 4 bases clipped from V and 7 bases from J, the junction kept 12 bases outside the gene matches. There are 15 residues in the CDR3.

V and J are TRBV9 and TRBJ2-3; perhaps TRBD2 as D (7 bases). Trimming removed 3 bases at V and 4 bases at J, with 15 bases between. The V gene's germline CDR1 is SGDLS and CDR2 YYNGEE. The CDR3 has 15 residues. Written as DNA, the CDR3 is TGTGCCAGCAGCGAGAGGGGGGGCCCCTCAGATACGCAGTATTTT. It encodes CASSERGGPSDTQYF. The full variable domain, completed using reference TRBV9 and TRBJ2-3, is DSGVTQTPKHLITATGQRVTLRCSPRSGDLSVYWYQQSLDQGLQFLIQYYNGEERAKGNILERFSAQQFPDLHSELNLSSLELGDSALYFCASSERGGPSDTQYFGPGTRLTVL.

This chain links TRBV28 with TRBJ2-2; 9 positions match TRBD1. CDR1 is MDHEN and CDR2 is SYDVKM in the germline V gene. The CDR3 loop spans 16 amino acids. Trimming cost V 7 bases and J 6 bases; bases outside gene matches: 12. The chain's CDR3 is CASTHPGQGMAGELFF. CDR3 in DNA: TGTGCCAGCACCCACCCGGGACAGGGAATGGCCGGGGAGCTGTTTTTT.

This clone has a single count. The V gene is TRBV3-1 (or the pseudogene TRBV3-2), the J gene TRBJ1-2; no firm D call. Germline lookup yields CDR1 LGHDT and CDR2 YNNKEL (reference sequence). The CDR3 runs to 13 residues. V was shortened by 2 bases and J by 6 bases, with 10 bases between the two germline ends. DNA for the CDR3: TGTGCCAGCAGCCAACTCTGGGAGGATGGCTACACCTTC. It translates to CASSQLWEDGYTF.

The V call is TRBV7-8, the J call TRBJ2-2, with D unresolved. Germline CDR1 reads SGHVS; CDR2 reads FQNEAQ. The CDR3 is 16 residues long. Trimming shortened V by 1 base and J by 4 bases, and 13 bases separated the two germline ends. The CDR3 coding sequence is TGTGCCAGCAGCTTAGAATACGGGTCCCGCACCGGGGAGCTGTTTTTT. The encoded protein is CASSLEYGSRTGELFF.

This chain uses TRBV27 with TRBJ2-5; no firm D call. The CDR3 consists of 11 residues. Between the trimmed V and J ends, which lost 3 bases and 7 bases, there was a span of 6 bases. The germline gives CDR1 MNHEY, CDR2 SMNVEV (reference sequence). CDR3 DNA sequence: TGTGCCAGCAGTTTCCTCGGGACCCAGTACTTC. Amino acids: CASSFLGTQYF.

This chain uses TRBV10-3 with TRBJ2-1; D possibly corresponds to TRBD1 (6 bases). The V and J ends lost 4 bases and 5 bases respectively, with 12 bases between them. Per germline, CDR1 ENHRY and CDR2 SYGVKD. The CDR3 runs 14 residues. This chain's CDR3 is CAISVWDTHNEQFF. The CDR3 DNA sequence: TGTGCCATCAGTGTTTGGGACACTCACAATGAGCAGTTCTTC.

This chain's CDR3 is CASSPQGNYGYTF. CDR3 DNA: TGTGCCAGCTCACCTCAGGGGAACTATGGCTACACCTTC. This chain connects TRBV18 to TRBJ1-2, with TRBD1 as a possible D gene (6 bases). CDR1 is KGHSH, CDR2 LQKENI, per germline. V shed 3 bases and J shed 2 bases, with 7 bases lying between them. The CDR3 has 13 amino acids.